This TCR beta chain came from a study of CD8+CD57+ T cells in acquired aplastic anemia. The CDR3 length is 15 residues. Germline CDR1 and CDR2: MNHEY and SMNVEV (reference sequence). Investigators profiled TCR beta VDJ and CDR3 from genomic DNA template. Each CDR3 protein gets one entry after TCRdb re-called the reads with MiXCR. The sample has 160,000 or so distinct CDR3 sequences, around 48% seen once. Patients chosen for sequencing had shown CD8+CD57+ cell expansion by flow cytometry. About this clonotype itself: At one boundary the junction diverges from the germline segment, which might be a read error.

Source material: sorted CD4+, CD8+, or CD8+CD57+ T cells (not recorded which) from PBMCs. The chain uses TRBV27 and TRBJ2-3; TRBD2 matches at 8 bases. This clonotype originated in a human donor with aplastic anemia. The CDR3 coding sequence is TGTGCCAGCAGTTTGGGGGGGACTAGGACAGATACGCACTATTTT. It yields the protein CASSLGGTRTDTHYF.